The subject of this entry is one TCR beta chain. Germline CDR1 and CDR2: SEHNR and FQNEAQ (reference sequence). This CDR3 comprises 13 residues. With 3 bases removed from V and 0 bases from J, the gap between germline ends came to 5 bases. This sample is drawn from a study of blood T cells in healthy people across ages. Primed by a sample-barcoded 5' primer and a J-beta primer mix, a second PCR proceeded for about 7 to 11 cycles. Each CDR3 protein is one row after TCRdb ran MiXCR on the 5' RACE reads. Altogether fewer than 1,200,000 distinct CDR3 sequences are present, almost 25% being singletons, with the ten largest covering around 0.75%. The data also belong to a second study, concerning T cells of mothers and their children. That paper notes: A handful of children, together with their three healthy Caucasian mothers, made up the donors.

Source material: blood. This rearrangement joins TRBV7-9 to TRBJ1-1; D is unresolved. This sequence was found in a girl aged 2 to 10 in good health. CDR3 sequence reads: CASSFALNTEAFF. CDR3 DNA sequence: TGTGCCAGCAGCTTCGCCCTGAACACTGAAGCTTTCTTT.